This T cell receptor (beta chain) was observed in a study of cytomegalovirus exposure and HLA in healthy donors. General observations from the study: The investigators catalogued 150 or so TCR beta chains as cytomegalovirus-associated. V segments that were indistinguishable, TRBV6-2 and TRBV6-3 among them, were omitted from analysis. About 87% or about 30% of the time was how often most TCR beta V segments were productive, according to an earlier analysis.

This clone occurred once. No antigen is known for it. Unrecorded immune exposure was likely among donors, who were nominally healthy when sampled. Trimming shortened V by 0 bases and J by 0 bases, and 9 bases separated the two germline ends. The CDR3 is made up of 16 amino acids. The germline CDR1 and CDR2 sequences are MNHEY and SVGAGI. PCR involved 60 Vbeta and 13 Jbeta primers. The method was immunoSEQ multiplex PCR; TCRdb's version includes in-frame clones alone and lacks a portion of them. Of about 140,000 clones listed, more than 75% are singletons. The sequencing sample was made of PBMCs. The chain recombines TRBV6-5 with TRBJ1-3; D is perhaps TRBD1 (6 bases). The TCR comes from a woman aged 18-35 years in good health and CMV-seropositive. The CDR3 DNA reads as TGTGCCAGCAGTTACTCCGACAGGAGCTCTGGAAACACCATATATTTT. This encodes CASSYSDRSSGNTIYF.